This T cell receptor (beta chain) was sequenced for a study of T cell responses to AZD1222 COVID-19 vaccine. Method: immunoSEQ multiplex PCR; TCRdb's copy keeps in-frame clones and lacks some. The sample has approximately 180,000 clones; roughly 91% are singletons. Between the trimmed V and J ends, which lost 3 bases and 2 bases, there was a span of 19 bases. CDR3 length: 17 residues. Germline V gives CDR1 KGHSH, CDR2 LQKENI. Whole-study results and caveats: Regions left unmutated in variants are reportedly the target of nearly half of spike-specific TCRs. The donor cohort was predominantly white British with a female majority, and clonal diversity may have been underestimated.

In regard to this clone: What it binds is not known.

The source was peripheral blood, collected 28 days after the second dose of the MenACWY control vaccine. The rearrangement uses TRBV18 and TRBJ2-5; tentatively, D is TRBD2 (5 bases). The sequence was collected from an adult who received the MenACWY meningococcal vaccine as a control. The CDR3 nucleotides read TGTGCCAGCTCACCCCTTGCTGGCGACTACCGGCAAGAGACCCAGTACTTC. Amino acids: CASSPLAGDYRQETQYF.